Listed below are T cell receptor beta chains from one sample, sequenced in a study of Graves' ophthalmopathy and Graves' hyperthyroidism. TCRdb re-called the multiplex PCR reads with MiXCR, one entry per CDR3 protein. The sample records about 550,000 distinct CDR3 sequences, less than 45% being singletons. Sequencing used peripheral blood or thyroid tissue (not recorded which). Source of these receptors: an adult man with Graves' hyperthyroidism. Both conserved end residues are part of each CDR3. Each record gives: V gene, J gene, D gene, clone size, CDR3 protein, CDR3 DNA. D genes are given only for firm matches. Clone size is given for some rows only: seen once, a few or many times, or a class if the clone is expanded.

>TRBV10-1|TRBJ1-5|-|many
CASSEEGRMGNQPQHF
TGCGCCAGCAGTGAAGAGGGCAGGATGGGCAATCAGCCCCAGCATTTT
>TRBV19|TRBJ1-1|-|few
CASTTGSTEAFF
TGTGCCAGTACCACAGGATCCACTGAAGCTTTCTTT
>TRBV5-5|TRBJ2-2|TRBD1|-
CASSRTGTVSPGELFF
TGTGCCAGCAGTCGAACCGGGACAGTCTCCCCCGGGGAGCTGTTTTTT
>TRBV10-3|TRBJ2-3|-|-
CASSHGRISTDTQYF
TGTGCCAGCAGCCACGGGCGGATTAGCACAGATACGCAGTATTTT
>TRBV9|TRBJ2-5|-|-
CASSVEDFQETQYF
TGTGCCAGCAGCGTAGAGGACTTCCAAGAGACCCAGTACTTC
>TRBV10-3|TRBJ2-5|-|many
CAISGQDQETQYF
TGTGCCATCAGTGGACAGGACCAAGAGACCCAGTACTTC
>TRBV11-1|TRBJ1-5|TRBD1|-
CASSTTGGPPQHF
TGTGCCAGCAGCACCACAGGGGGTCCGCCCCAGCATTTT
>TRBV19|TRBJ1-1|-|-
CAWSGMAGNEAFF
TGTGCCTGGAGTGGGATGGCGGGGAATGAAGCTTTCTTT
>TRBV2|TRBJ2-3|TRBD1|few
CASSMGQGTDTQYF
TGTGCCAGCAGTATGGGACAGGGAACAGATACGCAGTATTTT
>TRBV19|TRBJ1-1|-|-
CASISGGPFMNTEAFF
TGTGCCAGCATCAGCGGGGGGCCCTTTATGAACACTGAAGCTTTCTTT
>TRBV7-2|TRBJ1-1|TRBD1|-
CAWRQGMNTEAFF
TGTGCCTGGCGACAGGGGATGAACACTGAAGCTTTCTTT
>TRBV20-1|TRBJ1-2|-|-
CSAQTGPYGYTF
TGCAGTGCTCAGACAGGACCCTATGGCTACACCTTC
>TRBV7-9|TRBJ2-7|-|-
CASSLEVASGEQYF
TGTGCCAGCAGCTTAGAAGTAGCGTCGGGTGAGCAGTACTTC
>TRBV29-1|TRBJ2-3|TRBD1|-
CSAVSVTGVADTQYF
TGCAGCGCTGTGAGTGTGACAGGGGTTGCAGATACGCAGTATTTT
>TRBV6-5|TRBJ1-3|TRBD1|few
CASTDADRGGNTIYF
TGTGCCAGCACCGACGCTGACAGGGGTGGAAACACCATATATTTT
>TRBV7-2|TRBJ2-5|TRBD2|-
CASSSGTGGYGETQYF
TGTGCCAGCAGCTCCGGGACGGGGGGTTATGGAGAGACCCAGTACTTC
>TRBV4-1|TRBJ1-2|-|-
CASSRGGGYGYTF
TGCGCCAGCAGCCGCGGGGGAGGCTATGGCTACACCTTC
>TRBV20-1|TRBJ2-5|TRBD2|-
CSARGGSYNEQYF
TGCAGTGCACGGGGGGGCTCGTACAATGAGCAGTACTTC
>TRBV2|TRBJ2-7|TRBD1|few
CASSVSNRGDYEQYF
TGTGCCAGCAGTGTATCGAACAGGGGGGACTACGAGCAGTACTTC
>TRBV5-8|TRBJ2-2|-|many
CASSSGLDTGELFF
TGTGCCAGCAGCTCCGGTTTGGACACCGGGGAGCTGTTTTTT
>TRBV20-1|TRBJ2-5|TRBD2|once
CSASGRETAQYF
TGCAGTGCTAGCGGGAGGGAAACGGCCCAGTACTTC
>TRBV6-1|TRBJ2-7|-|-
CASDSSLYEQYF
TGTGCCAGCGATTCTAGTTTATACGAGCAGTACTTC
>TRBV6-1|TRBJ2-7|-|many
CASSSQGWGSYEQYF
TGTGCCAGCAGTTCCCAGGGGTGGGGATCCTACGAGCAGTACTTC
>TRBV25-1|TRBJ1-1|TRBD1|-
CATGTGGSLNTEAFF
TGTGCCACCGGGACAGGGGGCTCCCTGAACACTGAAGCTTTCTTT
>TRBV9|TRBJ2-5|-|-
CASSVSRDTVQETQYF
TGTGCCAGCAGCGTATCTCGGGACACCGTCCAAGAGACCCAGTACTTC
>TRBV2|TRBJ1-1|-|many
CASGDGGVAFF
TGTGCCAGCGGAGACGGTGGGGTAGCTTTCTTT
>TRBV7-6|TRBJ1-4|TRBD1|many
CASSHWTGAATNEKLFF
TGTGCCAGCAGCCATTGGACAGGGGCCGCAACTAATGAAAAACTGTTTTTT
>TRBV20-1|TRBJ1-1|-|many
CSAGGGAINTEAFF
TGCAGTGCCGGGGGGGGGGCGATTAACACTGAAGCTTTCTTT
>TRBV3-1|TRBJ2-3|-|-
CASSQDYQDTQYF
TGTGCCAGCAGCCAAGACTACCAAGATACGCAGTATTTT
>TRBV24-1|TRBJ2-2|TRBD1|-
CATSDQYRGETGELFF
TGTGCCACCAGTGATCAGTACAGGGGGGAGACCGGGGAGCTGTTTTTT
>TRBV29-1|TRBJ1-2|-|many
CSVAPQSTRGYTF
TGCAGCGTTGCACCTCAGAGTACGAGAGGCTACACCTTC
>TRBV20-1|TRBJ1-1|TRBD1|many
CSAFRDREAFF
TGCAGTGCTTTCCGGGACAGAGAAGCTTTCTTT
>TRBV10-2|TRBJ1-2|-|many
CASSDEQRSRDSF
TGCGCCAGCAGTGACGAGCAACGGTCAAGGGACTCTTTC
>TRBV20-1|TRBJ2-3|TRBD2|once
CSVRELAGGTDTQYF
TGCAGTGTTAGAGAACTAGCGGGAGGCACAGATACGCAGTATTTT
>TRBV6-5|TRBJ2-5|-|many
CASSYGDNQETQYF
TGTGCCAGCAGTTACGGGGACAACCAAGAGACCCAGTACTTC
>TRBV24-1|TRBJ2-2|TRBD1|-
CASLGPGTVDLGELFF
TGTGCCAGCCTTGGTCCGGGGACAGTTGACCTCGGGGAGCTGTTTTTT
>TRBV7-9|TRBJ2-1|TRBD1|-
CASSLTGVGEQFF
TGTGCCAGCAGCTTAACAGGGGTCGGGGAGCAGTTCTTC
>TRBV5-6|TRBJ1-4|-|-
CASSFKGTAPTNEKLFF
TGTGCCAGCAGCTTCAAGGGGACGGCCCCAACTAATGAAAAACTGTTTTTT
>TRBV12-3/TRBV12-4|TRBJ1-2|-|-
CASSLDAGRSYGYTF
TGTGCCAGCAGCTTGGACGCGGGACGGAGCTATGGCTACACCTTC
>TRBV29-1|TRBJ1-1|-|many
CSVATRAPNTEAFF
TGCAGCGTGGCCACTAGGGCCCCGAACACTGAAGCTTTCTTT
>TRBV29-1|TRBJ2-5|-|-
CSVGASSKDTRETQYF
TGCAGCGTTGGTGCCAGCAGCAAGGACACCAGAGAGACCCAGTACTTC
>TRBV10-2|TRBJ2-7|TRBD2|many
CASRSGTRRYEQYF
TGCGCCAGCAGGTCCGGGACTAGGAGGTACGAGCAGTACTTC
>TRBV7-6|TRBJ2-7|-|-
CASRIGAYNEQYF
TGTGCCAGCAGAATCGGAGCCTACAATGAGCAGTACTTC
>TRBV2|TRBJ1-5|-|-
CASSEGQAYEQYFGPGNQPQHF
-
>TRBV7-3|TRBJ2-2|-|many
CASSLMGRGTANTGELFF
TGTGCCAGCAGCTTAATGGGACGGGGGACAGCGAACACCGGGGAGCTGTTTTTT
>TRBV12-3/TRBV12-4|TRBJ2-2|-|-
CASSQDHGRGAWTGELFF
TGTGCCAGCAGCCAAGATCACGGGAGAGGGGCCTGGACCGGGGAGCTGTTTTTT
>TRBV20-1|TRBJ2-5|TRBD2|many
CSAAILTSTQETQYF
TGCAGTGCTGCTATTTTGACTAGCACGCAAGAGACCCAGTACTTC
>TRBV7-9|TRBJ2-7|TRBD2|many
CASSLSGSKHLEQYF
TGTGCCAGCAGCTTAAGCGGGAGTAAGCATCTCGAGCAGTACTTC
>TRBV28|TRBJ1-1|-|-
CASSFMGGADTETFF
TGTGCCAGCAGTTTCATGGGGGGCGCGGACACTGAAACTTTCTTT
>TRBV9|TRBJ2-6|TRBD1|many
CASSAGQGASGANVLTF
TGTGCCAGCAGCGCGGGACAGGGGGCTAGTGGGGCCAACGTCCTGACTTTC
>TRBV6-5|TRBJ1-1|-|few
CASSSLGNTEAFF
TGTGCCAGCAGTTCACTTGGGAACACTGAAGCTTTCTTT
>TRBV15|TRBJ2-5|-|-
CATSREMAGETQYF
TGTGCCACCAGCAGAGAGATGGCGGGGGAGACCCAGTACTTC
>TRBV7-2|TRBJ2-5|-|many
CASSHDSLGETQYF
TGTGCCAGCAGCCACGACTCTCTCGGGGAGACCCAGTACTTC
>TRBV5-5|TRBJ1-2|TRBD1|many
CASSALRQGDYGYTF
TGTGCCAGCAGCGCCCTAAGACAGGGCGACTATGGCTACACCTTC
>TRBV10-2|TRBJ2-4|-|-
CASSDGGGLDIQYF
TGCGCCAGCAGTGATGGGGGGGGCCTAGACATTCAGTACTTC
>TRBV2|TRBJ1-2|-|-
CASSHGGFIEDYGYTF
TGTGCCAGCAGCCACGGGGGTTTTATTGAGGACTATGGCTACACCTTC
>TRBV25-1|TRBJ1-4|-|-
CASKLQGTFGSANEKLFF
TGTGCCAGCAAACTACAGGGCACCTTCGGGTCGGCTAATGAAAAACTGTTTTTT
>TRBV2|TRBJ2-5|TRBD1|-
CASRKPGQETQYF
TGTGCCAGCAGGAAACCGGGACAGGAGACCCAGTACTTC
>TRBV4-1|TRBJ1-6|-|-
CASSQDKVGGNSPLHF
TGCGCCAGCAGCCAAGATAAAGTAGGGGGTAATTCACCCCTCCACTTT